The rows below give T cell receptor beta chains drawn from one sample of a study of long-term antiretroviral therapy in people with HIV. Clones were sequenced by immunoSEQ multiplex PCR, and TCRdb holds only the in-frame ones, with some missing. The table lists some 33,000 clones, 95% to 98% of them singletons, with around 1.8% in the top ten. Sequences were derived from unsorted PBMCs, sampled 7.6 years after starting antiretroviral therapy. Source of these receptors: a young man with HIV. Both conserved end residues are part of each CDR3.

v_call: TRBV11-2; j_call: TRBJ2-7; cdr3_aa: CASSQEVGGEQYF
v_call: TRBV29-1; j_call: TRBJ2-1; cdr3_aa: CSVESRSTSGSYEQFF
v_call: TRBV11-1; j_call: TRBJ2-3; cdr3_aa: CASSFSDTQYF
v_call: TRBV5-1; j_call: TRBJ1-2; cdr3_aa: CASSPDQVIGYGYTF
v_call: TRBV5-1; j_call: TRBJ2-5; cdr3_aa: CASSLAAGSQTQYF
v_call: TRBV27; j_call: TRBJ1-5; cdr3_aa: CAIKNGGSQPQHF
v_call: TRBV4-3; j_call: TRBJ1-1; cdr3_aa: CASSQTDRVEAFF
v_call: TRBV7-9; j_call: TRBJ2-2; cdr3_aa: CASSLSPSEELFF
v_call: TRBV7-2; j_call: TRBJ2-7; cdr3_aa: CASKRLAGGDEQYF
v_call: TRBV9; j_call: TRBJ2-1; cdr3_aa: CASSVQAGAENEQFF
v_call: TRBV18; j_call: TRBJ2-7; cdr3_aa: CASSPKVKGAVEQYF
v_call: TRBV9; j_call: TRBJ2-3; cdr3_aa: CASSVAPGWGSTDTQYF
v_call: TRBV5-4; j_call: TRBJ2-7; cdr3_aa: CASRGGGDEQYF
v_call: TRBV5-1; j_call: TRBJ2-2; cdr3_aa: CASSLFPGSNTGELFF
v_call: TRBV6-1; j_call: TRBJ2-7; cdr3_aa: CATEGGGESYEQYF
v_call: TRBV4-3; j_call: TRBJ2-7; cdr3_aa: CASSRGIVTYEQYF
v_call: TRBV18; j_call: TRBJ2-6; cdr3_aa: CASSPLGSGANVLTF
v_call: TRBV7-8; j_call: TRBJ1-5; cdr3_aa: CASSAGPRNQPQHF
v_call: TRBV7-9; j_call: TRBJ2-2; cdr3_aa: CASLHSDRLNTGELFF
v_call: TRBV7-9; j_call: TRBJ1-4; cdr3_aa: CASSLDSGEKLFF
v_call: TRBV5-1; j_call: TRBJ1-1; cdr3_aa: CASSLVAGIDTEAFF
v_call: TRBV5-8; j_call: TRBJ2-3; cdr3_aa: CASSWSGGATDTQYF
v_call: TRBV7-2; j_call: TRBJ1-3; cdr3_aa: CASSLHDSPTATRNTIYF
v_call: TRBV11-2; j_call: TRBJ1-3; cdr3_aa: CASSLGGNTIYF
v_call: TRBV30; j_call: TRBJ2-1; cdr3_aa: CAWRSGTDYNEQFF
v_call: TRBV7-9; j_call: TRBJ1-1; cdr3_aa: CATGLTDTEAFF